This T cell receptor (beta chain) emerged from a study of blood T cell repertoires in COVID-19. For the study at large: Samples came from the United States, Italy and Spain, spanning acute and convalescent COVID-19. The analysed material was cDNA or gDNA that came from T cells, B-cell-depleted T cells, or PBMCs.

V shed 3 bases, J shed 6 bases, and the junction held 12 bases outside the gene matches. The CDR3 sequence is 17 residues long. Germline CDR1 is SEHNR and CDR2 is FQNEAQ (reference sequence). Under the authors' procedure: Cell counts per sample came from amplifying reference gene primers. Assay: immunoSEQ multiplex PCR; the TCRdb copy retains only in-frame clones and omits some. The V and J calls and clone size are taken from that table; D and trimming were inferred from the DNA. The sample has approximately 250,000 clones; 84% are singletons. The V call is TRBV7-9, the J call TRBJ1-5; TRBD1 matches 9 bases. The receptor comes from a woman between 40 and 55 years old who had recovered from COVID-19. The sequencing sample was made of peripheral blood. This chain's CDR3 is CASSLTGGTGKGQPQHF. CDR3 sequence (DNA): TGTGCCAGCAGCTTGACCGGGGGGACAGGGAAAGGTCAGCCCCAGCATTTT.